One T cell receptor beta chain is described in this entry. These data originate in a study of T cell changes during pregnancy in multiple sclerosis. V gave up 5 bases and J gave up 5 bases; unmatched junction bases: 4. The CDR3 totals 13 residues. Germline V gene sequence: CDR1 LNHDA, CDR2 SQIVND (reference sequence). Measured with immunoSEQ multiplex PCR; TCRdb has only the in-frame clones, and not every one. This sample has fewer than 65,000 clones, with approximately 90% found just once. The chain has TRBV19 and TRBJ2-7; TRBD1 agrees at 9 bases. The sample here was CD4+ T cells from peripheral blood mononuclear cells, taken after pregnancy. This receptor was taken from a female donor with multiple sclerosis, enrolled in a pregnancy study. This chain's CDR3 is CASSRDRGDEQYF. CDR3 nucleotides: TGTGCCAGTAGTCGAGACAGGGGGGACGAGCAGTACTTC.